A single T cell receptor beta chain is shown here with its context. Its antigen remains unidentified. The data were obtained in a study of T cells in Graves' hyperthyroidism and ophthalmopathy. Study overall: Once the initial diagnosis was made, peripheral blood was obtained before any treatment. Study results and caveats: Appearing also in blood were most of the thyroid clonotypes expanded above 0.001.

Amplification of TCR beta CDR3 regions was performed using RNA transcripts as template. Using the HTBI primer set, a first-round RT-PCR was run on the TCR CDR3. TCRdb reprocessed the multiplex PCR reads with MiXCR, giving one entry per CDR3 protein. The table includes about 550,000 distinct CDR3 sequences, around 20% detected once. CDR1 and CDR2 from the germline V gene are SNHLY and FYNNEI. The CDR3 consists of 15 residues. V was shortened by 0 bases and J by 2 bases, with 10 bases between the two germline ends. J is TRBJ2-5 and V is TRBV2; D is uncertain. The receptor comes from a man aged 18 to 29 with Graves' hyperthyroidism. Sequencing was done on a sample of blood. CDR3 in amino acids: CASSEAGGKQETQYF. CDR3 nucleotide sequence: TGTGCCAGCAGTGAAGCGGGCGGCAAGCAAGAGACCCAGTACTTC. The complete variable domain, with remaining parts taken from reference TRBV2 and TRBJ2-5, reads EPEVTQTPSHQVTQMGQEVILRCVPISNHLYFYWYRQILGQKVEFLVSFYNNEISEKSEIFDDQFSVERPDGSNFTLKIRSTKLEDSAMYFCASSEAGGKQETQYFGPGTRLLVL.